This TCR beta chain was captured by sequencing in a study of blood T cells in healthy people across ages. General observations from the study: Naive and antigen-experienced cells were not separated, limiting conclusive comparison.

The CDR3 has 12 amino acids. The germline gives CDR1 SGHRS, CDR2 YFSETQ. Trimming removed 4 bases from V and 5 bases from J, with 8 bases in between. The study drew donors from healthy Caucasian individuals in Russia aged about 6 to 90. Each sample used at least 6 million PBMCs. Points on this clonotype: Its specificity is unknown.

Through a sample-barcoded 5' primer and a J-beta primer mix, a second PCR was run for roughly 7 to 11 cycles. Samples each returned at least 2.5 million CDR3-containing paired-end reads. Via MiXCR, TCRdb re-called the 5' RACE reads, giving one row per CDR3 protein. Of 1.5 million to 2 million distinct CDR3 sequences in the sample, 28% were seen once. This rearrangement joins TRBV5-1 to TRBJ2-3; D not resolved. Sequenced material: blood. This TCR came from a woman aged 30 to 39 in good health. For the CDR3, the DNA is TGCGCCAGCAGCACTCGAAAAGATACGCAGTATTTT. It translates to CASSTRKDTQYF.